This T cell receptor beta chain was identified in a study of shared clonotypes between healthy human individuals. Sequenced by immunoSEQ multiplex PCR; TCRdb stores in-frame clones only, minus some. This table has about half a million clones, 77% appearing once. This clone was seen a handful of times. Those who donated were healthy HIV-negative adults, with no recent acute infections or vaccinations reported. Germline CDR1 and CDR2: LGHNA and YNFKEQ. Between the trimmed V and J ends, which lost 3 bases and 1 base, there was a span of 7 bases. The CDR3 consists of 14 residues. The chain joins TRBV4-2 to TRBJ2-1; D unclear. Sequencing was carried out using PBMCs. This clonotype was obtained from a middle-aged woman in good health. Some clones in this sample may be carry-over from other donors' samples. CDR3 sequence (DNA): TGTGCCAGCAGCCAGGTCGGGTCCTACAATGAGCAGTTCTTC. This codes for CASSQVGSYNEQFF.